This T cell receptor beta chain derives from a study of graft-versus-host responses after intestinal transplantation (dated by TCRdb to about 2021). About the study as a whole: Multivisceral, liver-intestinal, or isolated intestinal transplants were received by the recipients. Anti-thymocyte globulin induction was given to all recipients, followed by maintenance tacrolimus and steroids for approximately 3 years. Bulk TCR-beta CDR3 sequencing was used to track graft-versus-host and host-versus-graft alloreactive T cell clones in the graft, circulation and bone marrow after intestinal transplantation. To identify alloreactive clones, pre-transplant mixed lymphocyte reaction products were sequenced and compared with unstimulated pre-transplant donor and recipient T cells. The cohort enrolled 24 intestinal transplant recipients including one retransplant, and a few patients lacking pretransplant specimens were excluded. A peak of at least 4% donor T cells among recipient peripheral blood mononuclear cells was the definition used for donor T cell macrochimerism. Rather than going through the commercial service, samples from a few later patients were sequenced in-house on an Illumina MiSeq and processed with MiXCR.

Study-wide findings and limitations: The relatively low number and heterogeneity of intestinal transplant patients limited the conclusions. Early after transplant, declines in HvG clones were associated with peak levels of circulating GvH clones. High GvH to HvG T cell clonal ratios were observed in the allografts of patients with donor T cell macrochimerism. GvH clones were found in recipient bone marrow, and some of the GvH clones appeared earlier in ileal mucosa or blood, which is consistent with an intestinal mucosal origin.

The time point label on this specimen signifies: cells obtained before transplantation from donor or recipient. CD3+CD4+ and CD3+CD8+ populations were FACS-sorted from unstimulated pre-transplant donor and recipient cells taken from spleen or lymph nodes. The method was the immunoSEQ multiplex PCR assay. For most patients, genomic DNA was isolated with the Qiagen DNeasy Blood and Tissue Kit and shipped frozen to Adaptive Biotechnologies for TCR sequencing. For most patients, genomic DNA was subjected to high-throughput TCR-beta CDR3 sequencing by Adaptive Biotechnologies. Under the source paper's analysis protocol: TCR sequencing data were retrieved from Adaptive's ImmunoSEQ software for around 20 patients, whereas three other patients were processed with MiXCR and VDJtools. To correct CD4 versus CD8 sorting errors, any sequence found in both subsets at a frequency ratio below 5:1 was removed. CDR3 nucleotide sequences shared between donor and recipient were removed because their origin could not be assigned. To count as alloreactive, a clone needed at least 2-fold expansion over unstimulated cells and a minimum CFSE-low frequency of 0.002% (template counts) or 0.001% (read counts). Clones were considered mappable if detected in sequenced pre-transplant spleen, lymph node, or MLR CFSE-low populations of the donor or recipient. Cumulative frequency of alloreactive clones was calculated as a percentage of all sequences weighted by copy number. In TCRdb, the immuneACCESS table is reduced to in-frame sequences with V and J assigned. These tables do not hold every clone; where another copy was compared, an unresolved V gene accounts for under half, and the others remain unexplained. V, J and clone size reflect that table, while D and trimming were determined from the DNA. Across this sample there are 100,000 to 110,000 clones, with about 90% seen only once. The ten largest make up roughly 0.95% of the sample.

Regarding this clone: Its antigen specificity is not known. One base away there is no much larger clone; base qualities are not given.

The receptor comes from a human donor who was the organ donor for an intestinal transplant. The source material was unstimulated CD4+ T cells sorted from spleen or lymph node cells, sampled before transplant.

The DNA sequence is as follows: TGTGCCATCAGTGAAAAGGATAGCAATCAGCCCCAGCATTTT. This codes for CAISEKDSNQPQHF. The chain employs TRBV10-3 and TRBJ1-5, with no D gene named confidently. Based on the germline V gene, the CDR1 and CDR2 sequences are ENHRY and SYGVKD. V lost 3 bases and J lost 0 bases; the stretch between them is 6 bases long. Counted from cysteine to phenylalanine, this CDR3 has 14 amino acids. The CDR3 DNA has 42 bases and is translated from base 1.